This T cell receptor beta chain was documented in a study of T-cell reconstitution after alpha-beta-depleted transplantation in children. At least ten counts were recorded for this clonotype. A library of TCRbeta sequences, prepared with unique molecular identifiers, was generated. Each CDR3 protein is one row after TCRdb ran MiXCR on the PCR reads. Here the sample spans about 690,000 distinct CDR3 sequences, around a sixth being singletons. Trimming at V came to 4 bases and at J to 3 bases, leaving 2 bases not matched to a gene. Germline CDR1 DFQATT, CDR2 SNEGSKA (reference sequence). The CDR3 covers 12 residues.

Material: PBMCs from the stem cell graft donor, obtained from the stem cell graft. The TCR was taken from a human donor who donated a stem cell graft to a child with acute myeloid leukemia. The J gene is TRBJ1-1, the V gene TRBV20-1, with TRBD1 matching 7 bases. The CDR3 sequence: CSATDRDTEAFF. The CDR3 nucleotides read TGCAGTGCTACCGACAGGGACACTGAAGCTTTCTTT.